Listed below are T cell receptor beta chains from one sample, sequenced in a study of cytomegalovirus exposure and HLA in healthy donors. Using immunoSEQ multiplex PCR, the repertoire was profiled, and TCRdb retains in-frame clones only, with some absent. Here the sample spans about 120,000 clones, roughly three quarters being singletons. The specimen was PBMCs. The origin of the receptors is a woman under 30 in good health and CMV-seronegative. The CDR3 runs from the conserved cysteine through the conserved F or W. Each record gives: V gene, D gene, J gene, clone size, CDR3 protein, CDR3 DNA. A D gene is named only where the DNA matches it firmly. Expanded clones are given a class, and other clones once, few, many or no size at all.

TRBV6-1	-	TRBJ1-5	once	CASSEAWTDSNQPQHF	TGTGCCAGCAGTGAAGCGTGGACAGATAGCAATCAGCCCCAGCATTTT
TRBV6-6	TRBD1	TRBJ1-2	-	CASIMGQEVNYGYTF	TGTGCCAGCATCATGGGACAGGAAGTTAACTATGGCTACACCTTC
TRBV2	TRBD1	TRBJ1-1	-	CASSERDRRENTEAFF	TGTGCCAGCAGTGAAAGGGACAGGCGTGAGAACACTGAAGCTTTCTTT
TRBV6-5	-	TRBJ1-1	-	CASSYGPEGTEAFF	TGTGCCAGCAGTTACGGCCCCGAGGGCACTGAAGCTTTCTTT
TRBV2	-	TRBJ2-5	-	CASNRLDGETQYF	TGTGCCAGCAATAGGCTAGACGGCGAGACCCAGTACTTC
TRBV5-1	-	TRBJ1-1	-	CASSLGVQGMTEAFF	TGCGCCAGCAGCTTGGGAGTACAGGGTATGACTGAAGCTTTCTTT
TRBV2	-	TRBJ1-4	-	CASKNSEKLFF	TGTGCCAGCAAGAACAGCGAAAAACTGTTTTTT
TRBV13	-	TRBJ2-3	-	CASSLRGSSTDTQYF	TGTGCCAGCAGCTTAAGGGGGAGTAGCACAGATACGCAGTATTTT
TRBV5-1	TRBD1	TRBJ2-7	-	CASSTGQGAPYEQYF	TGCGCCAGCAGCACCGGACAGGGAGCCCCCTACGAGCAGTACTTC
TRBV6-5	TRBD2	TRBJ2-5	-	CASTAGGSQETQYF	TGTGCCAGCACTGCGGGGGGGTCCCAAGAGACCCAGTACTTC
TRBV23-1	-	TRBJ1-1	-	CASRYREGTEAFF	TGCGCCAGCAGATACAGGGAGGGCACTGAAGCTTTCTTT
TRBV15	-	TRBJ2-1	-	CATAGLNNEQFF	TGTGCCACCGCGGGGTTAAACAATGAGCAGTTCTTC
TRBV6-1	-	TRBJ2-4	few	CASRESRGINIQYF	TGTGCCAGCAGGGAGTCCCGGGGTATCAACATTCAGTACTTC
TRBV11-3	TRBD2	TRBJ2-5	-	CASSLARGGSLQETQYF	TGTGCCAGCAGCTTAGCGCGGGGGGGATCCCTCCAAGAGACCCAGTACTTC
TRBV28	-	TRBJ1-6	-	CASLEGRSSPLHF	TGTGCCAGCCTCGAGGGGAGGAGTTCACCCCTCCACTTT
TRBV2	TRBD2	TRBJ2-1	-	CASNRLAGTYNEQFF	TGTGCCAGCAACCGACTAGCGGGAACCTACAATGAGCAGTTCTTC
TRBV6-1	-	TRBJ1-6	-	CASSEIGAANNSPLHF	TGTGCCAGCAGTGAAATAGGGGCCGCTAATAATTCACCCCTCCACTTT
TRBV7-6	-	TRBJ1-1	-	CASSFRGPDTEAFF	TGTGCCAGCAGTTTTAGGGGCCCGGACACTGAAGCTTTCTTT
TRBV5-8	TRBD1	TRBJ2-3	-	CASSLGDRGGDTQYF	TGTGCCAGCAGCTTGGGGGACAGGGGTGGGGATACGCAGTATTTT
TRBV19	-	TRBJ1-2	-	CASSIAGQNYGYTF	TGTGCCAGTAGTATAGCGGGACAAAATTATGGCTACACCTTC
TRBV27	-	TRBJ1-2	-	CASSSTTDAANYGYTF	TGTGCCAGCAGTTCCACGACAGACGCGGCTAACTATGGCTACACCTTC
TRBV27	TRBD1	TRBJ1-2	-	CASSLTGGPNYGYTF	TGTGCCAGCAGTTTGACAGGGGGCCCGAACTATGGCTACACCTTC
TRBV18	-	TRBJ1-5	-	CASSPQSLTGISNQPQHF	TGTGCCAGCTCACCCCAATCCCTGACAGGAATTAGCAATCAGCCCCAGCATTTT
TRBV5-1	TRBD2	TRBJ2-1	few	CASSSTSGVDNEQFF	TGCGCCAGCAGCTCAACTAGCGGGGTCGACAATGAGCAGTTCTTC
TRBV6-6	-	TRBJ1-4	-	CASSYSQGTEKLFF	TGTGCCAGCAGTTACTCTCAGGGAACTGAAAAACTGTTTTTT
TRBV18	-	TRBJ1-1	-	CASSPQQAMNTEAFF	TGTGCCAGCTCACCGCAACAGGCCATGAACACTGAAGCTTTCTTT
TRBV15	-	TRBJ1-3	-	CATSRDLGQSGNTIYF	TGTGCCACCAGCAGAGATCTGGGGCAGTCTGGAAACACCATATATTTT
TRBV6-1	TRBD1	TRBJ1-5	once	CASSVGTGGFNQPQHF	TGTGCCAGCAGTGTAGGGACAGGGGGCTTCAATCAGCCCCAGCATTTT
TRBV2	TRBD1	TRBJ1-5	-	CASRPGQGHQPQHF	TGTGCCAGCAGACCGGGACAGGGACATCAGCCCCAGCATTTT
TRBV18	-	TRBJ2-3	-	CASSPSSTDTQYF	TGTGCCAGCTCACCGTCTAGCACAGATACGCAGTATTTT
TRBV5-1	-	TRBJ1-6	few	CASSTGQNNSPLHF	TGCGCCAGCAGCACCGGACAGAATAATTCACCCCTCCACTTT
TRBV6-4	-	TRBJ1-1	-	CASSEQTNTEAFF	TGTGCCAGCAGTGAACAGACGAACACTGAAGCTTTCTTT
TRBV2	TRBD1	TRBJ2-3	once	CASSRTGGTDTQYF	TGTGCCAGCAGTCGTACAGGGGGCACAGATACGCAGTATTTT
TRBV29-1	-	TRBJ1-1	-	CSVEDGAPEAFF	TGCAGCGTTGAAGATGGGGCCCCTGAAGCTTTCTTT
TRBV5-6	-	TRBJ1-1	few	CASSWRGNTEAFF	TGTGCCAGCAGCTGGAGGGGGAACACTGAAGCTTTCTTT